Presented here are 15 T cell receptor beta chains from one specimen sequenced in a study of T cells in Graves' hyperthyroidism and ophthalmopathy. Template material for amplifying TCR beta CDR3 regions consisted of RNA transcripts. Primed by the HTBI set, a first-round RT-PCR was run on the TCR CDR3. TCRdb called the multiplex PCR reads again in MiXCR, with one record for every CDR3 protein. The repertoire holds about 300,000 distinct CDR3 sequences, about an eighth seen once, with 7.9% in the top ten. The sample was blood. The receptor source for this set is a woman in her 40s with Graves' hyperthyroidism.

This clonotype was counted at least ten times. DNA for the CDR3: TGTGCCAGCAGTCCAGGGATTTCTGAAGCTTTCTTT. Translation: CASSPGISEAFF. This chain links TRBV11-2 with TRBJ1-1, with a tentative D call TRBD1 (5 bases). CDR3 length equals 12 residues. Germline V gene lookup returns CDR1 SGHAT and CDR2 FQNNGV. Trimming removed 6 bases from V and 6 bases from J, with 11 bases in between.

This clonotype was seen at least ten times. V gene TRBV28 combines with J gene TRBJ1-1; a weak D match, TRBD1 (6 bases). The CDR3 consists of 13 residues. V lost 6 bases and J lost 4, with 12 bases in between. CDR1 is MDHEN and CDR2 is SYDVKM in the germline V gene. CDR3 loop: CASRDSGFTEAFF. In DNA form, the CDR3 reads TGTGCCAGCAGGGACAGTGGGTTCACTGAAGCTTTCTTT.

This clonotype was seen ten or more times. The chain employs TRBV20-1 and TRBJ1-1, with TRBD1 matching over 11 bases. Germline V gene data show CDR1 as DFQATT and CDR2 as SNEGSKA (reference sequence). The CDR3 spans 13 residues. Trimming took 6 bases from V and 3 from J; bases not matched to a gene: 3. In DNA, the CDR3 is TGCAGTGCCAGGGGACAGGGGGACACTGAAGCTTTCTTT. Translating gives CSARGQGDTEAFF.

The table lists this clonotype with a few counts. The chain employs TRBV25-1 and TRBJ2-7, with a tentative D call TRBD1 (6 bases). V lost 4 bases to trimming and J lost 7 bases, with 14 bases between them. CDR3 size: 13 residues. Germline CDR1 reads MGHDK; CDR2 reads SYGVNS. CDR3 in DNA: TGTGCCAGCAGTGTAAGCAGAACAGGGGAGCAGTACTTC. Its protein product is CASSVSRTGEQYF.

On this clonotype itself: The junction departs from germline at one end; a sequencing error may be responsible. CDR3 protein: CDSSYSWGGDSNQPQHF. As DNA, the CDR3 is TGTGACAGCAGTTACTCGTGGGGAGGAGATAGCAATCAGCCCCAGCATTTT. The rearrangement links TRBV6-5 to TRBJ1-5; D gene uncertain. This CDR3 has 17 residues. Germline-derived CDR1 and CDR2 are MNHEY and SVGAGI.

This clonotype was detected only a few times. V is TRBV5-1 and J is TRBJ2-7; the D is unclear. This CDR3 spans 13 amino acids. Trimming pared 4 bases from V and 1 base from J, leaving 9 bases between. The germline V gene has CDR1 SGHRS and CDR2 YFSETQ. As DNA, the CDR3 is TGCGCCAGCAGCAGTCTGGTGTCCTACGAGCAGTACTTC. Protein product: CASSSLVSYEQYF.

This clonotype was found many times. V is TRBV13 and J is TRBJ2-7; 9 bases match TRBD1. This CDR3 has 13 residues. Germline-derived CDR1 and CDR2 are PRHDT and FYEKMQ (reference sequence). The ends lost 5 bases at V and 5 bases at J; junction bases unmatched: 4. The CDR3 loop is CASSPTGGNEQYF. The CDR3 DNA sequence: TGTGCCAGCAGCCCAACAGGGGGCAACGAGCAGTACTTC. The whole variable domain, filled in from reference TRBV13 and TRBJ2-7, reads AAGVIQSPRHLIKEKRETATLKCYPIPRHDTVYWYQQGPGQDPQFLISFYEKMQSDKGSIPDRFSAQQFSDYHSELNMSSLELGDSALYFCASSPTGGNEQYFGPGTRLTVT.

The sample holds a few counts of this clonotype. It may be a read error: a sequence one base away is much more abundant. In nucleotides, the CDR3 is TGTGCCAGCACCTCCTCGACAGGGGATGACTACACCTTC. Its translation: CASTSSTGDDYTF. The chain uses TRBV12-3 or TRBV12-4 and TRBJ1-2, with TRBD1 identical over 8 bases. V was clipped by 7 bases and J by 10 bases; unmatched bases: 11. This CDR3 has 13 residues.

Ten or more counts support this clonotype. The rearrangement joins TRBV3-1 to TRBJ1-4; 8 nucleotides match TRBD1. CDR3 length: 17 amino acids. CDR1 and CDR2 from the germline V gene are LGHDT and YNNKEL (reference sequence). Trimming took 1 base from V and 6 from J; bases not matched to a gene: 10. In DNA, the CDR3 is TGTGCCAGCAGCCAAGGAGGAACAGGGGGTTTCGATGAAAAACTGTTTTTT. As protein: CASSQGGTGGFDEKLFF. The complete variable domain, with remaining parts taken from reference TRBV3-1 and TRBJ1-4, reads DTAVSQTPKYLVTQMGNDKSIKCEQNLGHDTMYWYKQDSKKFLKIMFSYNNKELIINETVPNRFSPKSPDKAHLNLHINSLELGDSAVYFCASSQGGTGGFDEKLFFGSGTQLSVL.

This clonotype was picked up many times. V usage is TRBV5-5 and J usage is TRBJ2-5, with a possible D match to TRBD2 (6 bases). From germline, CDR1 is SGHKS and CDR2 YYEKEE (reference sequence). The CDR3 extends over 15 amino acids. V shed 0 bases and J shed 7 bases, with 16 bases lying between them. CDR3 amino acids: CASSLDGGIYGTQYF. Written as DNA, the CDR3 is TGTGCCAGCAGCTTGGATGGCGGGATTTATGGGACCCAGTACTTC.

This clonotype has a count of ten or more. The gene calls are TRBV14 and TRBJ2-3, with 8 bases aligning to TRBD2. The germline gives CDR1 SGHDN, CDR2 FVKESK. V was pared by 2 bases and J by 4 bases, with 11 bases of the junction left unmatched. There are 17 residues in the CDR3. For the CDR3, the DNA is TGTGCCAGCAGCCAAATTCGGGAGGGAGGGACCGCAGATACGCAGTATTTT. Amino acid sequence: CASSQIREGGTADTQYF. The full variable domain, its missing parts supplied by reference TRBV14 and TRBJ2-3, is EAGVTQFPSHSVIEKGQTVTLRCDPISGHDNLYWYRRVMGKEIKFLLHFVKESKQDESGMPNNRFLAERTGGTYSTLKVQPAELEDSGVYFCASSQIREGGTADTQYFGPGTRLTVL.

The chain uses TRBV4-1 and TRBJ2-5; 7 bases match TRBD2. CDR1 is MGHRA, CDR2 YSYEKL, per germline. J was trimmed by 5 bases and V by 4 bases; bases with no gene match: 13. This CDR3 comprises 16 residues. The CDR3, as DNA: TGCGCCAGCAGCCCCTTGGGAGCGGGAAAGGGGGAGACCCAGTACTTC. Translated, it gives CASSPLGAGKGETQYF.

Only a few counts were recorded for this clonotype. The V gene is TRBV19, the J gene TRBJ2-7; 7 bases map to TRBD2. The CDR3 sequence is 13 residues long. Trimming cost V 3 bases and J 7 bases; bases outside gene matches: 6. Germline V gene sequence: CDR1 LNHDA, CDR2 SQIVND (reference sequence). Here the CDR3 reads CASSMLGRQEQYF. DNA for the CDR3: TGTGCCAGTAGTATGCTCGGGAGGCAGGAGCAGTACTTC.

At least ten counts were recorded for this clonotype. The rearrangement uses TRBV28 and TRBJ2-5, with TRBD1 matching 7 bases. V was clipped by 4 bases and J by 1 base; unmatched bases: 9. CDR1 and CDR2 (germline): MDHEN, SYDVKM. This CDR3 is built from 16 residues. As DNA, the CDR3 is TGTGCCAGCAGTTCCTACTACCGGGACAGCCAAGAGACCCAGTACTTC. Amino acids: CASSSYYRDSQETQYF.

Many counts were recorded for this clonotype. The rearrangement joins TRBV7-9 to TRBJ2-3, with 9 bases that match TRBD2. J lost 1 base, V lost 3 bases, and 5 bases had no gene match. The CDR3 runs to 16 residues. CDR1 and CDR2 (germline): SEHNR, FQNEAQ (reference sequence). The CDR3 DNA reads TGTGCCAGCAGCTTCACCCGGACTAGCGGCACAGATACGCAGTATTTT. Amino acid sequence: CASSFTRTSGTDTQYF. The variable domain in full, with the rest retrieved from reference TRBV7-9 and TRBJ2-3, is DTGVSQNPRHKITKRGQNVTFRCDPISEHNRLYWYRQTLGQGPEFLTYFQNEAQLEKSRLLSDRFSAERPKGSFSTLEIQRTEQGDSAMYLCASSFTRTSGTDTQYFGPGTRLTVL.